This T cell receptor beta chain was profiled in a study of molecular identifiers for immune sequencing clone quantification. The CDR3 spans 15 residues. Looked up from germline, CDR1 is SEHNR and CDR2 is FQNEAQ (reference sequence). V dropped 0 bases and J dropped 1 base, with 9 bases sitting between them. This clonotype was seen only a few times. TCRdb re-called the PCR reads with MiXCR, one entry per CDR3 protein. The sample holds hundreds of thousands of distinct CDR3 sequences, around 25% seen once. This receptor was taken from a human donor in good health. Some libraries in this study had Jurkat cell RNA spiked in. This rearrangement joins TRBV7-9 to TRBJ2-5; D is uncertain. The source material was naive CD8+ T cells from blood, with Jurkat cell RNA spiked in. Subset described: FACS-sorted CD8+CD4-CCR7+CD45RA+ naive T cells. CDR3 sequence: CASSLAWAAQETQYF. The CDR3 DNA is TGTGCCAGCAGCTTAGCGTGGGCGGCCCAAGAGACCCAGTACTTC.